Below, one T cell receptor beta chain is given with its context. Its antigen is not yet known. Base qualities are not at hand, and no much larger clone is one base apart. The data were taken from a study of immune evolution from preneoplasia to lung adenocarcinoma (dated by TCRdb to the early 2020s). Looking at the study overall: HLA loss of heterozygosity was found in over 6% of AIS, around 15% of MIA and 30% to 40% of ADC lesions, and in no AAH lesions. Class I HLA alleles were inferred from exome data with POLYSOLVER, and allele-specific HLA loss was detected with LOHHLA. In total, the cohort included some 54 patients with pulmonary nodules, all of whom underwent surgical resection. Resected precursor lesions (AAH, AIS, MIA) and invasive adenocarcinomas were compared against paired morphologically normal lung tissue. Immune contexture across lung adenocarcinoma precursors and invasive adenocarcinoma was profiled using immune gene expression, TCR sequencing and multiplex immunofluorescence. TCR sequencing data were obtained from about 49 patients. According to the study, around 99 samples were used for TCR sequencing. Sample size was based on specimen availability rather than a prior power calculation. The immune data were integrated with whole exome sequencing and methylation data from the same cohort of nodules.

V has 0 bases trimmed and J has 9 bases trimmed; junction bases matching no gene number 6. Looking up the germline V gene yields CDR1 SGHDT and CDR2 YYEEEE. The CDR3 spans 15 residues, from the cysteine through the phenylalanine. The entry retains the CDR3 DNA only, 45 bases that are in frame from base 1. Study-level results and caveats: The highest clonality was observed in normal lung, whereas higher T cell density and diversity but lower clonality appeared to be present in later-stage lesions. The highest top T cell clone frequencies were observed in normal lung, and a progressive decrease in top T cell clone frequencies appeared to occur from AAH through AIS, MIA and invasive adenocarcinoma. Because all patients came from Japan and China, whether the findings apply to Western populations was uncertain. T cell clonality was highest in KRAS-mutant nodules compared with EGFR-mutant or double wild-type lesions. The findings were based on association rather than direct causation, and larger cohorts with long-term follow-up and longitudinal biopsies were deemed needed.

Patients underwent resection in Japan or China between about 2013 and 2017. Histologic diagnosis of each case was confirmed independently by two lung cancer pathologists on H&E slides. Premalignant or tumor cells were enriched for nucleic acid extraction by macro-dissection performed after pathologic assessment. DNA was isolated from FFPE tissue using the AllPrep DNA/RNA FFPE Kit. Using the immunoSEQ hsTCRbeta Kit, TCR beta CDR3 regions were sequenced from DNA. The published analysis was carried out like this. TCR sequencing data were analysed with the ImmunoSEQ Analyzer. T cell clonality was defined as 1 minus Pielou's evenness, as computed on productive rearrangements. T cell diversity was measured with the inverse Simpson index on productive templates. T cell density was expressed as TCR beta template counts normalized to usable DNA, with usable DNA estimated by amplifying and sequencing housekeeping genes. Two-sided Kruskal-Wallis tests were used to compare TCR metrics between histologic stages. Here the immuneACCESS table is served through TCRdb, limited to in-frame sequences with V and J called. Missing clones are a known gap in these copies; in checked studies unresolved V genes cover under half, and the rest lacks a known reason. V and J calls and clone size are as listed in that table; D and trimming were resolved from the DNA. For this sample the table gives around 4,600 clones, of which under 80% were detected only once. The ten largest clonotypes hold roughly 9% of the sample.

Sequenced material: FFPE minimally invasive lung adenocarcinoma tissue. What this sample's cell subset or site label stands for: micro-invasive lung adenocarcinoma (MIA). This receptor chain uses TRBV5-6 and TRBJ2-1; 10 central nucleotides agree with TRBD2. The TCR sequence derives from a person aged 55-85 years with lung adenocarcinoma. The CDR3 in this case is CASSLGLAGASEQFF. At the DNA level, the sequence is TGTGCCAGCAGCTTGGGGCTAGCGGGAGCTAGTGAGCAGTTCTTC.